This TCR beta chain is drawn from a study of T-cell reconstitution after alpha-beta-depleted transplantation in children (dated by TCRdb to 2015 to 2016). The study in broad terms: Using TCR repertoire profiling, the study quantitatively followed how T-cell immune reconstitution unfolded in children after TCRalphabeta/CD19-depleted allogeneic hematopoietic cell transplantation.

The protocol used for the library was PCR. Sequencing took place on an Illumina HiSeq 2500. TCR library preparation used molecular barcoding, with unique molecular identifiers applied to normalize quantification of the TCRbeta repertoire. Clones were called with MiXCR by TCRdb after fastp trimmed the public reads at Q25, and only in-frame beta chains were retained. Entries that share a CDR3 protein sequence are merged under the most common genes and DNA. In this sample the table shows some 350,000 distinct CDR3 sequences, 9% to 12% of which occur a single time. The biggest ten clones account for about 2.3% of the sample. V is clipped by 0 bases and J by 4 bases, and the sequence between their germline boundaries is 15 bases long. Including the terminal cysteine and phenylalanine, the CDR3 comprises 15 residues. Just CDR3 DNA is preserved here, 45 bases in frame from base 1. In the germline V gene (reference sequence), CDR1 corresponds to DFQATT and CDR2 to SNEGSKA.

This clonotype was seen ten or more times. Its antigen specificity is not known. Within one base of it there is no much larger clone, and no base qualities were kept. The rearrangement joined TRBV20-1 to TRBJ1-1, with the identity of the D gene unclear. The specimen was PBMCs from the stem cell graft donor, collected from the stem cell graft. This clonotype was obtained from a human donor who donated a stem cell graft to a child with acute lymphoblastic leukemia. The CDR3 has the sequence CSARDRGGSGTEAFF. In nucleotides, the sequence is TGCAGTGCTAGAGATCGGGGAGGTAGCGGCACTGAAGCTTTCTTT.